Described below is a single T cell receptor (beta chain) sequence and its context. Its target is unknown. At one of its ends the junction is not consistent with the germline gene, which may arise from a read error. Donors were healthy Caucasian individuals from Russia aged about 6 to 90. Per germline, CDR1 MDHEN and CDR2 SYDVKM. There are 13 residues in the CDR3. This entry is derived from a study of blood T cells in healthy people across ages. Study findings and constraints: Significant beta diversity loss was already apparent by age roughly 44, declining roughly linearly. Versus aged donors, long-lived donors had higher diversity and more naive CD4+ cells.

Alongside a J-beta primer mix, a sample-barcoded 5' primer served in a second PCR lasting about 6 to 11 cycles. Individual samples furnished no less than 3 million CDR3-containing paired-end reads apiece. TCRdb re-analysed the 5' RACE reads in MiXCR, keeping a single row per CDR3 protein. Of fewer than 950,000 distinct CDR3 sequences listed, under 40% are singletons. The rearrangement uses TRBV28 and TRBJ2-7, with D perhaps TRBD2 (5 bases). The sequence was collected from a man between 18 and 29 years old in good health. The specimen sequenced was blood. The CDR3 DNA follows: TGTGGCAGCAGTTTAGGACTCCGCTACGAGCAGTACTTC. Protein product: CGSSLGLRYEQYF.